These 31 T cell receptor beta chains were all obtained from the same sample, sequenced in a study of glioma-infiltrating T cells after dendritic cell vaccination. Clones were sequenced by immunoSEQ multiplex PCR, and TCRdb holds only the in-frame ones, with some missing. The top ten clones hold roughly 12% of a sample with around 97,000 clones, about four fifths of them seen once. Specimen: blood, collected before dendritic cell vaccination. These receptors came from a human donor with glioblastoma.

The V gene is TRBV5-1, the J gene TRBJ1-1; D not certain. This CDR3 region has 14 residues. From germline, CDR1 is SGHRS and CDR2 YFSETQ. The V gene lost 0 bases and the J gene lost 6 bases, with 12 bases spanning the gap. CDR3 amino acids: CASSLVVEAAEAFF. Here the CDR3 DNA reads TGCGCCAGCAGCTTGGTTGTTGAGGCAGCTGAAGCTTTCTTT. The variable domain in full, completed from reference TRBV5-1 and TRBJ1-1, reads KAGVTQTPRYLIKTRGQQVTLSCSPISGHRSVSWYQQTPGQGLQFLFEYFSETQRNKGNFPGRFSGRQFSNSRSEMNVSTLELGDSALYLCASSLVVEAAEAFFGQGTRLTVV.

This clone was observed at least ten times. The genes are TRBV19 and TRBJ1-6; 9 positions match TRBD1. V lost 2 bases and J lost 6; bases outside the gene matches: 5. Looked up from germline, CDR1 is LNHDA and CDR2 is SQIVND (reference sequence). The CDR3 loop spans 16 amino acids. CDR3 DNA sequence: TGTGCCAGTAGTATACTAGCGGACAGGGGTAATTCACCCCTCCACTTT. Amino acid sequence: CASSILADRGNSPLHF.

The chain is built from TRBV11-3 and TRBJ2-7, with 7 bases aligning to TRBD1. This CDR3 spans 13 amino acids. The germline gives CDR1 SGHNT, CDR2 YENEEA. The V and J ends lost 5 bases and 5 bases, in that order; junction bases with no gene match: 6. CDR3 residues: CASSPSGTDEQYF. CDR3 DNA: TGTGCCAGCAGCCCATCCGGGACAGACGAGCAGTACTTC.

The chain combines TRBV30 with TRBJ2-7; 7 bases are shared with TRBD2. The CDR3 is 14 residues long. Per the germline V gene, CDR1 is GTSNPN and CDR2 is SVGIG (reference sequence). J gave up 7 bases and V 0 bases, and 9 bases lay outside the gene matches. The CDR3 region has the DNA TGTGCCTGGAGTGTACAGCGGGATTTCAGGGAGCAGTACTTC. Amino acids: CAWSVQRDFREQYF.

The CDR3 region is CASSLESSYEQYF. CDR3 nucleotide sequence: TGTGCCAGCAGCTTGGAGTCATCCTACGAGCAGTACTTC. The chain uses TRBV7-2 and TRBJ2-7; no clear D gene. V lost 3 bases, J lost 1 base, and 7 bases lay in between. The germline V gene encodes CDR1 SGHTA and CDR2 FQGNSA. CDR3 length: 13 amino acids.

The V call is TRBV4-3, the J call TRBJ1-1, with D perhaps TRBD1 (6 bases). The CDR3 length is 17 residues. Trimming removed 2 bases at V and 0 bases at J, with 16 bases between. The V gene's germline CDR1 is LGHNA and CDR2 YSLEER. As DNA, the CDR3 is TGCGCCAGCAGCCAACTTGGGGGAAGGACAGTGAACACTGAAGCTTTCTTT. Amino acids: CASSQLGGRTVNTEAFF.

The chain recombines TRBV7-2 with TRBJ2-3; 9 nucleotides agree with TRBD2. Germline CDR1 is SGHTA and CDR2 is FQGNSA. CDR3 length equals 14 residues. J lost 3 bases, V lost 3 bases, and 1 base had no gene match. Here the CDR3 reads CASSFGLATDTQYF. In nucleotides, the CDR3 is TGTGCCAGCAGCTTCGGACTAGCGACAGATACGCAGTATTTT.

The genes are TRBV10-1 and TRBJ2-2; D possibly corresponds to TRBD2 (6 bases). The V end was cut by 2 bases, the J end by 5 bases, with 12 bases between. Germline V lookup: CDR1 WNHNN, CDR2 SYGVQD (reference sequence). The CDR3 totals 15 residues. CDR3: CASSEVYGGTGELFF. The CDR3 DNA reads TGCGCCAGCAGTGAGGTCTATGGGGGGACCGGGGAGCTGTTTTTT.

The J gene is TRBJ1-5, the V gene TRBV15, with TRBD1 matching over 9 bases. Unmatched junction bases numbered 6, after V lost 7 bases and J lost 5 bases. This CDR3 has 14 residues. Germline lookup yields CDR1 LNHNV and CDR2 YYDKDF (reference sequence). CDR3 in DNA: TGTGCCACCAAACCCGGGACAGGGTATCAGCCCCAGCATTTT. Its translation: CATKPGTGYQPQHF.

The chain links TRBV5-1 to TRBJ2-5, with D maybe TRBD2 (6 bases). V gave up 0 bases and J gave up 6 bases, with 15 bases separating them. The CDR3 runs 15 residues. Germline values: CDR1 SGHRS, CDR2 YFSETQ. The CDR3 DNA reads TGCGCCAGCAGCTTGGATTCGGGGGTTGCACAGACCCAGTACTTC. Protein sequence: CASSLDSGVAQTQYF. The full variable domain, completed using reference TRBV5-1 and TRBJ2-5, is KAGVTQTPRYLIKTRGQQVTLSCSPISGHRSVSWYQQTPGQGLQFLFEYFSETQRNKGNFPGRFSGRQFSNSRSEMNVSTLELGDSALYLCASSLDSGVAQTQYFGPGTRLLVL.

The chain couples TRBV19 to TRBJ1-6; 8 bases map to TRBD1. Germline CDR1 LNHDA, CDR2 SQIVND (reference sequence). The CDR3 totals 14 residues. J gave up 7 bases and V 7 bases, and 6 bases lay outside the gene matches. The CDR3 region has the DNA TGTGCCAGTACCATGGACAGGGAGAATTCACCCCTCCACTTT. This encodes CASTMDRENSPLHF.

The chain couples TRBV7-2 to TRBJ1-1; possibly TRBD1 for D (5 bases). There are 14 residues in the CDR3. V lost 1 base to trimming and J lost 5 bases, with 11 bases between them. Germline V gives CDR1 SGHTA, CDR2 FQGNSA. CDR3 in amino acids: CASSLGGALTEAFF. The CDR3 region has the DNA TGTGCCAGCAGCTTAGGGGGCGCGCTTACTGAAGCTTTCTTT.

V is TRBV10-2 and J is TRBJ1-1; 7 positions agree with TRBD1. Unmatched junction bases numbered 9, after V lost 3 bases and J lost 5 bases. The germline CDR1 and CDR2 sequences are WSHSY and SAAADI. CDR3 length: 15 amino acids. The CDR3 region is CASSDRLQGSTEAFF. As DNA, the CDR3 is TGCGCCAGCAGTGACCGATTACAGGGGAGTACTGAAGCTTTCTTT.

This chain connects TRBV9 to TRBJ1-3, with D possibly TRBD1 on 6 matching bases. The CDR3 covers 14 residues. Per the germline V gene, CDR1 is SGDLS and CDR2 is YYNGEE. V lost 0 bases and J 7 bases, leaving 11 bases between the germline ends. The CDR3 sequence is CASSVGRQGNTIYF. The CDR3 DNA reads TGTGCCAGCAGCGTAGGTCGCCAGGGGAACACCATATATTTT.

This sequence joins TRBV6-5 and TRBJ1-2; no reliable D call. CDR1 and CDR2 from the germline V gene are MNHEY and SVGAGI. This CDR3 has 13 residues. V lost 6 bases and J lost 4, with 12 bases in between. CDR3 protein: CASRRPRGYGYTF. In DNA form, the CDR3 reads TGTGCCAGCAGGCGGCCCCGAGGCTATGGCTACACCTTC.

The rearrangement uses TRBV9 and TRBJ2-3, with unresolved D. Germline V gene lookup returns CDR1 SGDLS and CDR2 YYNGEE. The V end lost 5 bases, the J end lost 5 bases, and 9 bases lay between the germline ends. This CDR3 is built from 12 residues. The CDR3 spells CASRGEQDTQYF. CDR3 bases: TGTGCCAGCAGGGGCGAGCAAGATACGCAGTATTTT.

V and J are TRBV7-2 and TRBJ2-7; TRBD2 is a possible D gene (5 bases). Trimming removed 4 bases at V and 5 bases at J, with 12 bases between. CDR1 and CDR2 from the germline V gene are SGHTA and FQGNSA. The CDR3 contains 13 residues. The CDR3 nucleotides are TGTGCCAGCAGCTACCTTGGAGGCGACGAGCAGTACTTC. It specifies CASSYLGGDEQYF.

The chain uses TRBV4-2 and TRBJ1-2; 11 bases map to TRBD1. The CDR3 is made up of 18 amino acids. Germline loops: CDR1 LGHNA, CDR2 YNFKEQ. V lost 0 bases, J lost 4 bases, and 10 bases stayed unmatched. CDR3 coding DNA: TGTGCCAGCAGCCAAGATCGGCCGGGGACAGGGGGACTCTATGGCTACACCTTC. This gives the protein CASSQDRPGTGGLYGYTF.

The chain's CDR3 is CASSIYSGFSGNTIYF. CDR3 bases: TGTGCCAGTAGTATATACTCCGGGTTCTCTGGAAACACCATATATTTT. J is TRBJ1-3 and V is TRBV19; D is ambiguous. Germline CDR1 is LNHDA and CDR2 is SQIVND (reference sequence). The CDR3 loop spans 16 amino acids. V dropped 2 bases and J dropped 0 bases, with 11 bases sitting between them.

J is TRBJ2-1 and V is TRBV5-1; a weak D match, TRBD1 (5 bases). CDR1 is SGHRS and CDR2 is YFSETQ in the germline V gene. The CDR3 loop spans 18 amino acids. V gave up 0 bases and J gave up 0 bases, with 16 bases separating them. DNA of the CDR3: TGCGCCAGCAGCTTGGACAGGAGATTAGTTAACTCCTACAATGAGCAGTTCTTC. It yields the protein CASSLDRRLVNSYNEQFF.

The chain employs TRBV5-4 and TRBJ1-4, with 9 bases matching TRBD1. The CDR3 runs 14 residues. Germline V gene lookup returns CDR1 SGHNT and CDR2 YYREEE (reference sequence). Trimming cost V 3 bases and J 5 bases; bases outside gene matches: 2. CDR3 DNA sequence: TGTGCCAGCAGCTCAGACAGGGGGAATGAAAAACTGTTTTTT. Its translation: CASSSDRGNEKLFF.

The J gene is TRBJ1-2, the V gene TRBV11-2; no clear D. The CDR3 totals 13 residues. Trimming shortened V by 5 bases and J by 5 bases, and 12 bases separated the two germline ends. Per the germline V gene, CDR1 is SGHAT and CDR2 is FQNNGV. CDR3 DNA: TGTGCCAGCAGCCGACTTCAGTTTTATGGCTACACCTTC. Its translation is CASSRLQFYGYTF.

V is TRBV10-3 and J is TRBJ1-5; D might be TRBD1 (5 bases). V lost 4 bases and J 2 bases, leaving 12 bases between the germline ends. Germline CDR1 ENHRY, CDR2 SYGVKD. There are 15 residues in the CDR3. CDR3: CAISGYQGRNQPQHF. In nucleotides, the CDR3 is TGTGCCATCAGTGGTTACCAGGGCCGCAATCAGCCCCAGCATTTT.

DNA of the CDR3: TGTGCCACCAGCCCACTCGGACAGGGGGAAGCCTACGAGCAGTACTTC. It specifies CATSPLGQGEAYEQYF. The gene calls are TRBV15 and TRBJ2-5, with 10 bases aligning to TRBD1. TRBJ2-7 matches the DNA end more closely, so the J call is doubtful. This CDR3 region has 16 residues. From germline, CDR1 is LNHNV and CDR2 YYDKDF (reference sequence).

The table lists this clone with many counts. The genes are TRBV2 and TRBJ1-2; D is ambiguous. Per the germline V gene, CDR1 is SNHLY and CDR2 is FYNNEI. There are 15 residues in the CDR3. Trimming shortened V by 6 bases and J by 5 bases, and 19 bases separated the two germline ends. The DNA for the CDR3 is TGTGCCAGCAGGCGGGCCTTCTCCCTGGAGTATGGCTACACCTTC. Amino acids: CASRRAFSLEYGYTF.

The CDR3 DNA reads TGTGCCAGCAGCCCAGAGACTAGCGGGGGGGCGACAGATACGCAGTATTTT. Translation: CASSPETSGGATDTQYF. The chain combines TRBV5-4 with TRBJ2-3; 14 bases agree with TRBD2. The CDR3 covers 17 residues. CDR1 SGHNT and CDR2 YYREEE come from the germline V gene (reference sequence). The ends lost 4 bases at V and 3 bases at J; junction bases unmatched: 7. Together with reference TRBV5-4 and TRBJ2-3, the CDR3 gives the full variable domain: ETGVTQSPTHLIKTRGQQVTLRCSSQSGHNTVSWYQQALGQGPQFIFQYYREEENGRGNFPPRFSGLQFPNYSSELNVNALELDDSALYLCASSPETSGGATDTQYFGPGTRLTVL.

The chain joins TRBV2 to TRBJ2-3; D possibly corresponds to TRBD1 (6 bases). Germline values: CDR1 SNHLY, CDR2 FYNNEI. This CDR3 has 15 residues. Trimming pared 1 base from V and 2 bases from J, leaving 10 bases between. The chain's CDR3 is CASSEEAGVTDTQYF. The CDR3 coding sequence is TGTGCCAGCAGTGAAGAGGCAGGGGTCACAGATACGCAGTATTTT.

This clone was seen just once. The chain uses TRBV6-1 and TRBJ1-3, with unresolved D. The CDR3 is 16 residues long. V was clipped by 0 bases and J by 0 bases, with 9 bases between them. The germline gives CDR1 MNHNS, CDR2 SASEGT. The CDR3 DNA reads TGTGCCAGCAGTGAAGCGCGGTGGATCTCTGGAAACACCATATATTTT. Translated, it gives CASSEARWISGNTIYF.

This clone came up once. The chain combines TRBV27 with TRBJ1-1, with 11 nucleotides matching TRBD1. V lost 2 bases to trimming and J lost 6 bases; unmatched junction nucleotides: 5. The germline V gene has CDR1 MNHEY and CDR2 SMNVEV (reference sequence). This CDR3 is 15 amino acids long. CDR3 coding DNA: TGTGCCAGCAGTTTAGGGACAGGGGGGATCCCTGAAGCTTTCTTT. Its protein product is CASSLGTGGIPEAFF.

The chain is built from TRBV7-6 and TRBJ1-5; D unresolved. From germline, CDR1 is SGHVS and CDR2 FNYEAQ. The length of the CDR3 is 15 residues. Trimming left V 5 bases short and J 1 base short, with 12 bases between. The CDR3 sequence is CASSPEGLSNQPQHF. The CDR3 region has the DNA TGTGCCAGCAGCCCCGAGGGCCTAAGCAATCAGCCCCAGCATTTT.

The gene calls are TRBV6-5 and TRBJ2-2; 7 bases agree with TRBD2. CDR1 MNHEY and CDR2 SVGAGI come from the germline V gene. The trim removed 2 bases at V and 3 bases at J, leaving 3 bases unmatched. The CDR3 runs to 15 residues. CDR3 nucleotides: TGTGCCAGCAGTTACGGGGGGGAGGACACCGGGGAGCTGTTTTTT. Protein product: CASSYGGEDTGELFF.